One sample yielded the 27 T cell receptor beta chains listed below, sequenced in a study of human T cells and chemical hapten exposure. This sample's time point: patch test 1, 2 weeks after DPC sensitization. Treatment in this sample: therapeutic diphenylcyclopropenone sensitization with weekly scalp DPC. TCRdb fed the RACE reads into MiXCR, producing one record per CDR3 protein. Here the sample spans about 360,000 distinct CDR3 sequences, 4.8% being singletons. The input for sequencing was whole blood, taken in connection with sensitization to the hapten diphenylcyclopropenone (DPC). All receptors derive from a woman between 50 and 59 years old with alopecia areata. Some clones in this sample may be carry-over from other donors' samples.

This clonotype appeared a few times. V and J are TRBV7-9 and TRBJ1-4; TRBD1 aligns across 8 bases. CDR1 and CDR2 from the germline V gene are SEHNR and FQNEAQ (reference sequence). The junction had 11 bases not matched to a gene; V was cut back by 4 bases and J by 7 bases. The CDR3 is 16 residues long. The DNA for the CDR3 is TGTGCCAGCAGCTGGGGGACAGGCGGTCGCGTTGAAAAACTGTTTTTT. It yields the protein CASSWGTGGRVEKLFF.

The chain couples TRBV11-2 to TRBJ2-2, with a weak D call TRBD2 (5 bases). Germline CDR1 is SGHAT and CDR2 is FQNNGV. V was trimmed by 3 bases and J by 10 bases, leaving 18 bases between them. The CDR3 totals 15 residues. The CDR3 nucleotides read TGTGCCAGCAGCTTGGGTGGACGGGGTGGCGCGGAGCTGTTTTTT. It yields the protein CASSLGGRGGAELFF.

Comment on this clonotype: Since a much larger clone is just one base distant, this may be a read error. The chain links TRBV3-1 to TRBJ1-4; 7 positions match TRBD1. V shed 2 bases and J 8 bases; nucleotides not matched to a gene: 8. CDR1 LGHDT and CDR2 YNNKEL come from the germline V gene (reference sequence). This CDR3 has 15 amino acids. CDR3 bases: TGTGCCAGCAGCCAACCCTGGACAGGCCAAGAAAAACTGTTTTTT. This codes for CASSQPWTGQEKLFF.

This clonotype has just one count. A clone one base away is much larger, so this may be a read error. The rearrangement joins TRBV5-4 to TRBJ2-1; a weak D match, TRBD2 (6 bases). Looked up from germline, CDR1 is SGHNT and CDR2 is YYREEE (reference sequence). This CDR3 is 13 amino acids long. The CDR3 region is CTSSLMGGNEQFF. In DNA, the CDR3 is TGTACCAGCAGCTTGATGGGGGGCAATGAGCAGTTCTTC.

This clonotype has ten or more counts. The chain has TRBV29-1 and TRBJ1-1; D not resolved. The CDR3 length is 14 residues. Germline V gene sequence: CDR1 SQVTM, CDR2 ANQGSEA. Trimming took 5 bases from V and 4 from J, leaving 17 bases between them. CDR3 region: CSVNYPVKRTEAFF. CDR3 in DNA: TGCAGCGTTAATTATCCAGTAAAGCGCACTGAAGCTTTCTTT.

This clonotype has a count of ten or more. The chain employs TRBV6-1 and TRBJ2-3; 9 bases align to TRBD1. The V gene end was trimmed by 6 bases and the J gene end by 4 bases; junction bases not matched to a gene: 5. The CDR3 extends over 14 amino acids. Germline values: CDR1 MNHNS, CDR2 SASEGT. CDR3 sequence (DNA): TGTGCCAGCAGCCTGGACAGGGGTGCAGATACGCAGTATTTT. Residues: CASSLDRGADTQYF.

The rearrangement links TRBV5-1 to TRBJ1-1; 8 bases are shared with TRBD1. This CDR3 region has 15 residues. V shed 4 bases and J 2 bases; nucleotides not matched to a gene: 7. The V gene's germline CDR1 is SGHRS and CDR2 YFSETQ. CDR3 region: CASSPTGGTNTEAFF. The DNA for the CDR3 is TGCGCCAGCAGCCCAACAGGGGGGACCAACACTGAAGCTTTCTTT.

The rearrangement joins TRBV20-1 to TRBJ1-1; D not resolved. V was shortened by 3 bases and J by 5 bases, with 16 bases between the two germline ends. Germline loops: CDR1 DFQATT, CDR2 SNEGSKA (reference sequence). The CDR3 spans 14 residues. CDR3 nucleotides: TGCAGTGCTAGGATCGGCGGCCCTGGGACTGAAGCTTTCTTT. This encodes CSARIGGPGTEAFF.

This clonotype was detected many times. The chain uses TRBV6-5 and TRBJ2-3; TRBD2 matches at 9 bases. Germline V gives CDR1 MNHEY, CDR2 SVGAGI. CDR3 length equals 15 residues. With V trimmed by 6 bases and J by 3 bases, 7 bases remained unmatched. CDR3 bases: TGTGCCAGCAGCCGGGGACTAGCTGGGACAGATACGCAGTATTTT. Its translation is CASSRGLAGTDTQYF.

The chain has TRBV10-3 and TRBJ2-1; the match to TRBD1 covers 10 bases. This CDR3 is 17 amino acids long. Trimming cost V 3 bases and J 2 bases; bases outside gene matches: 7. CDR1 is ENHRY, CDR2 SYGVKD, per germline. Written as DNA, the CDR3 is TGTGCCATCAGTGATTTGTCCGGGACAGGGGCCTACAATGAGCAGTTCTTC. This gives the protein CAISDLSGTGAYNEQFF.

This clonotype was seen only a few times. CDR3 DNA sequence: TGCAGTGCTAATGGCGGCGGCGGCGAGCAGTACTTC. Translated: CSANGGGGEQYF. The chain uses TRBV20-1 and TRBJ2-7; D is undetermined. The CDR3 contains 12 residues. Between the trimmed V and J ends, which lost 4 bases and 6 bases, there was a span of 13 bases. Germline V gene lookup returns CDR1 DFQATT and CDR2 SNEGSKA (reference sequence).

This clonotype was observed many times. The gene calls are TRBV9 and TRBJ2-1; a possible D gene is TRBD2 (5 bases). CDR3 length equals 12 residues. The V end was cut by 0 bases, the J end by 11 bases, with 9 bases between. CDR1 is SGDLS and CDR2 is YYNGEE in the germline V gene. The CDR3 DNA sequence: TGTGCCAGCAGCGTAGAAACCGGGAAGCAGTTCTTC. Translated: CASSVETGKQFF.

This clonotype was counted many times. The chain is built from TRBV10-2 and TRBJ2-5; 7 nucleotides line up with TRBD1. The V segment lost 4 bases and the J segment 5 bases; nucleotides outside the gene matches: 4. This CDR3 is built from 13 residues. The germline V gene encodes CDR1 WSHSY and CDR2 SAAADI. CDR3 amino acids: CASSAGTVETQYF. The DNA for the CDR3 is TGCGCCAGCAGTGCCGGGACAGTTGAGACCCAGTACTTC.

The V gene is TRBV9, the J gene TRBJ1-2; 10 nucleotides align to TRBD1. Germline CDR1 and CDR2: SGDLS and YYNGEE. This CDR3 has 17 residues. J gave up 0 bases and V 0 bases, and 5 bases lay outside the gene matches. Here the CDR3 DNA reads TGTGCCAGCAGCGTAGGGACAGGGGGTTCGGCTAACTATGGCTACACCTTC. Its translation: CASSVGTGGSANYGYTF. Full variable domain (rest looked up from reference TRBV9 and TRBJ1-2): DSGVTQTPKHLITATGQRVTLRCSPRSGDLSVYWYQQSLDQGLQFLIQYYNGEERAKGNILERFSAQQFPDLHSELNLSSLELGDSALYFCASSVGTGGSANYGYTFGSGTRLTVV.

This clonotype was seen repeatedly, ten times or more. The chain employs TRBV4-3 and TRBJ2-1; TRBD2 matches at 10 bases. CDR1 is LGHNA, CDR2 YSLEER, per germline. V lost 5 bases to trimming and J lost 3 bases; unmatched junction nucleotides: 4. CDR3 length: 15 amino acids. CDR3 bases: TGCGCCAGCAGCTACGGACTAGCGGTCTACAATGAGCAGTTCTTC. Amino acid sequence: CASSYGLAVYNEQFF.

This clonotype was seen a handful of times. The V and J genes are TRBV11-2 and TRBJ2-1; 10 bases match TRBD2. The J segment lost 7 bases and the V segment lost 5 bases, leaving 14 bases of the junction unmatched. This CDR3 has 17 amino acids. Per germline, CDR1 SGHAT and CDR2 FQNNGV. CDR3 DNA sequence: TGTGCCAGCAGCCAACGCCTTACTAGCGGGAACAGGAATGAGCAGTTCTTC. Encoded protein: CASSQRLTSGNRNEQFF.

This clonotype was picked up a small number of times. This sequence joins TRBV9 and TRBJ2-5, with 7 bases matching TRBD2. With 3 bases clipped from V and 4 bases from J, the junction kept 6 bases outside the gene matches. CDR1 SGDLS and CDR2 YYNGEE come from the germline V gene. The CDR3 has 14 residues. As DNA, the CDR3 is TGTGCCAGCAGCGGAGGGGAGGGTGGAGAGACCCAGTACTTC. It yields the protein CASSGGEGGETQYF.

The chain is built from TRBV7-2 and TRBJ1-1; 8 bases agree with TRBD1. Unmatched junction bases numbered 10, after V lost 4 bases and J lost 3 bases. The CDR3 totals 16 residues. Germline CDR1 and CDR2: SGHTA and FQGNSA. This CDR3 is CASSWAYRGMHTEAFF. The CDR3 DNA sequence: TGTGCCAGCAGCTGGGCCTACAGGGGGATGCACACTGAAGCTTTCTTT.

This clonotype was counted at least ten times. This chain joins TRBV27 and TRBJ1-2; a possible D gene is TRBD1 (6 bases). Between the trimmed V and J ends, which lost 6 bases and 7 bases, there was a span of 15 bases. The CDR3 loop spans 13 amino acids. Germline V lookup: CDR1 MNHEY, CDR2 SMNVEV (reference sequence). CDR3 protein: CASSLTGLGGYTF. In nucleotides, the CDR3 is TGTGCCAGCAGCCTTACAGGGTTGGGTGGCTACACCTTC.

This clonotype was counted many times. The V call is TRBV6-2 or TRBV6-3, the J call TRBJ1-5; D not certain. Looked up from germline, CDR1 is MNHEY and CDR2 is SVGEGT. Trimming took off 7 bases at V and 9 bases at J, with 16 bases between the two ends. The CDR3 runs 13 residues. CDR3 loop: CASTVDGVLPQHF. In DNA, the CDR3 is TGTGCCAGCACCGTGGACGGAGTTTTGCCCCAGCATTTT.

This clonotype was counted many times. The chain joins TRBV28 to TRBJ2-1, with D perhaps given as TRBD1 or TRBD2 (5 bases each). Germline lookup yields CDR1 MDHEN and CDR2 SYDVKM. This CDR3 region has 15 residues. Trimming removed 2 bases at V and 3 bases at J, with 11 bases between. CDR3: CASSLEGTGYNEQFF. CDR3 DNA: TGTGCCAGCAGTTTAGAGGGGACCGGCTACAATGAGCAGTTCTTC.

This clonotype has a handful of counts. The J gene is TRBJ1-1, the V gene TRBV4-2; D gene ambiguous. CDR1 and CDR2 from the germline V gene are LGHNA and YNFKEQ. CDR3 size: 14 residues. V was shortened by 2 bases and J by 5 bases, with 12 bases between the two germline ends. CDR3 coding DNA: TGTGCCAGCAGCCAATCAGCCCGAGTAACTGAAGCTTTCTTT. It specifies CASSQSARVTEAFF.

This clonotype was seen only once. This chain connects TRBV20-1 to TRBJ2-3; 9 bases map to TRBD1. The trim removed 0 bases at V and 5 bases at J, leaving 6 bases unmatched. CDR3 length: 15 residues. CDR1 is DFQATT, CDR2 SNEGSKA, per germline (reference sequence). CDR3 region: CSARERNRGLDTQYF. The DNA of the CDR3 is TGCAGTGCTAGAGAAAGGAACAGGGGGCTAGATACGCAGTATTTT.

This clonotype turned up a few times. The chain couples TRBV29-1 to TRBJ1-1, with D maybe TRBD1 (6 bases). V was clipped by 6 bases and J by 1 base, with 15 bases between them. The CDR3 has 14 amino acids. Germline V lookup: CDR1 SQVTM, CDR2 ANQGSEA. CDR3 in DNA: TGCAGCGTGACACCAGGGGCGGGGAACACTGAAGCTTTCTTT. Translation: CSVTPGAGNTEAFF.

The gene calls are TRBV29-1 and TRBJ2-1; 10 nucleotides align to TRBD2. J lost 11 bases, V lost 0 bases, and 13 bases had no gene match. This CDR3 contains 16 residues. CDR1 and CDR2 (germline): SQVTM, ANQGSEA. The DNA of the CDR3 is TGCAGCGTTGAAGAATGGCTAGCGGGAGAGGGGAATCAGCAGTTCTTC. This sequence encodes CSVEEWLAGEGNQQFF.

This clonotype was recorded many times. The rearrangement joins TRBV7-3 to TRBJ2-1; maybe TRBD1 (5 bases). CDR3 length: 16 amino acids. V dropped 5 bases and J dropped 0 bases, with 14 bases sitting between them. Germline V lookup: CDR1 SGHTA, CDR2 FQGTGA. The CDR3 DNA is TGTGCCAGCAGCCCGACACCCACAGGCTCCTACAATGAGCAGTTCTTC. This codes for CASSPTPTGSYNEQFF.

This clonotype was detected many times. The V and J genes are TRBV7-2 and TRBJ2-5; possibly TRBD1 for D (5 bases). Trimming stripped 8 bases from V and 2 bases from J, with 12 bases between. The CDR3 has 13 amino acids. Germline CDR1 reads SGHTA; CDR2 reads FQGNSA. The CDR3 DNA follows: TGTGCCAGCGGTAGGGGCAGTCAAGAGACCCAGTACTTC. This translates into CASGRGSQETQYF.